The present T cell receptor beta chain was sequenced within a study of T-cell reconstitution after alpha-beta-depleted transplantation in children. During its preparation, the TCRbeta library received unique molecular identifiers. TCRdb reanalysed the PCR reads using MiXCR and keeps one entry per CDR3 protein. The repertoire holds about 270,000 distinct CDR3 sequences, with 9.9% as singletons. V shed 0 bases and J shed 4 bases, with 9 bases lying between them. The CDR3 has 14 amino acids. The germline CDR1 and CDR2 sequences are SGHRS and YFSETQ. The clonotype comes from a human donor who donated a stem cell graft to a child with SCID. The J gene is TRBJ2-3, the V gene TRBV5-1, with D perhaps matching TRBD2 (6 bases). Specimen: PBMCs from the stem cell graft donor, collected from the stem cell graft. The CDR3 DNA is TGCGCCAGCAGCTTGGGACTAGGTGCAGATACGCAGTATTTT. The encoded protein is CASSLGLGADTQYF.